This TCR beta chain stems from a study of T cell responses to AZD1222 COVID-19 vaccine. Only in-frame clones appear in the TCRdb table, and some are missing; sequencing was by immunoSEQ multiplex PCR. This sample has about 140,000 clones, with about 93% found just once. Of note for this clone: The antigen is not known.

V gave up 5 bases and J gave up 6 bases, with 22 bases separating them. The CDR3 sequence is 16 residues long. Germline V lookup: CDR1 SGHAT, CDR2 FQNNGV. General study points: Reports say nearly half of spike-specific TCRs go after unmutated variant regions. AZD1222 recipients seropositive at baseline numbered only five to seven. Repertoires were obtained only post-peak T cell response. Females made up more of the donors, who were largely white British, and clonal diversity may have come out too low.

J is TRBJ1-2 and V is TRBV11-2; the D gene is possibly TRBD1 (6 bases). The receptor was derived from an adult who received the AZD1222 COVID-19 vaccine. The sequences come from peripheral blood, collected 28 days after the second AZD1222 dose. The CDR3 coding sequence is TGTGCCAGCAGCCCTTCGGTGGAGGGTTGGGGGCATGGCTACACCTTC. It is translated as CASSPSVEGWGHGYTF. Full variable domain (missing parts from reference TRBV11-2 and TRBJ1-2): EAGVAQSPRYKIIEKRQSVAFWCNPISGHATLYWYQQILGQGPKLLIQFQNNGVVDDSQLPKDRFSAERLKGVDSTLKIQPAKLEDSAVYLCASSPSVEGWGHGYTFGSGTRLTVV.